This TCR beta chain stems from a study of control samples from healthy donors and cancer patients. Measured with immunoSEQ multiplex PCR; TCRdb has only the in-frame clones, and not every one. The sample yields 100,000 to 150,000 clones, about 90% seen once. The germline V gene encodes CDR1 SGHRS and CDR2 YFSETQ. The V gene end was trimmed by 2 bases and the J gene end by 6 bases; junction bases not matched to a gene: 2. This CDR3 region has 12 residues. This TCR derives from a man aged 45-65 years with head and neck cancer. The source material was PBMCs. V and J are TRBV5-1 and TRBJ2-7, with TRBD2 matching over 7 bases. CDR3 residues: CASSFGGGEQYF. As DNA, the CDR3 is TGCGCCAGCAGCTTTGGGGGGGGCGAGCAGTACTTC. The variable domain in full, with the rest retrieved from reference TRBV5-1 and TRBJ2-7, is KAGVTQTPRYLIKTRGQQVTLSCSPISGHRSVSWYQQTPGQGLQFLFEYFSETQRNKGNFPGRFSGRQFSNSRSEMNVSTLELGDSALYLCASSFGGGEQYFGPGTRLTVT.